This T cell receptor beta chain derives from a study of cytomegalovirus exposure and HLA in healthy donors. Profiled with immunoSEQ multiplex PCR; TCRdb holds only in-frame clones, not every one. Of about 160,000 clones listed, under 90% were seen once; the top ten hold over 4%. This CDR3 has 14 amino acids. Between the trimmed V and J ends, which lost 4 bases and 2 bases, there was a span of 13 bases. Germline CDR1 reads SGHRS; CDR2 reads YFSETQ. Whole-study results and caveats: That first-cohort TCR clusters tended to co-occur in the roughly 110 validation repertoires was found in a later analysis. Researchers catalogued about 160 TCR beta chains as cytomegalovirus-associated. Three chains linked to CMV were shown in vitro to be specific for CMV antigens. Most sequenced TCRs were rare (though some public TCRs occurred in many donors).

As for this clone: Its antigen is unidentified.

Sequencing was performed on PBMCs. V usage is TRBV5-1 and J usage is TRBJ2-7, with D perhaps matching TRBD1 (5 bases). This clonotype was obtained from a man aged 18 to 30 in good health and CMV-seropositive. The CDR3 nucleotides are TGCGCCAGCAGCATAACGACAGACCCCTACGAGCAGTACTTC. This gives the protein CASSITTDPYEQYF.